The rows below give T cell receptor beta chains drawn from one sample of a study of graft-versus-host responses after intestinal transplantation. This table comes from immunoSEQ multiplex PCR, and its TCRdb copy is limited to in-frame clones, with some not included. The data contain tens of thousands of clones, 89% of them singletons. No antigen has been identified for these receptors. The specimen comprised unstimulated CD4+ T cells sorted from spleen or lymph node cells, sampled before transplant. The receptor source for this set is a human donor who was the organ donor for an intestinal transplant. Both conserved end residues are part of each CDR3. D genes are given only for firm matches. Where a row states a size, it is once, few, many or the class of an expanded clone; other rows omit it.

clone_size	v_call	j_call	d_call	cdr3_aa	cdr3_nt
.	TRBV4-1	TRBJ1-3	.	CASSQGTGTLGNTIYF	TGCGCCAGCAGCCAGGGTACCGGGACATTAGGAAACACCATATATTTT
.	TRBV28	TRBJ1-6	TRBD1	CASGIDGPGGNSPLHF	TGTGCCAGCGGAATCGATGGGCCAGGGGGAAATTCACCCCTCCACTTT
.	TRBV9	TRBJ2-1	TRBD2	CASSVGGTGGNEQFF	TGTGCCAGCAGCGTAGGCGGGACCGGGGGGAATGAGCAGTTCTTC
.	TRBV11-2	TRBJ2-7	.	CASSFVGRSYEQYF	TGTGCCAGCAGCTTTGTGGGGCGCTCCTACGAGCAGTACTTC
.	TRBV13	TRBJ1-1	.	CASSHRERKEAFF	TGTGCCAGCAGCCACAGGGAACGTAAGGAGGCTTTCTTT
once	TRBV30	TRBJ2-3	TRBD2	CAWSGLAEGGVTDTQYF	TGTGCCTGGAGTGGACTAGCGGAGGGAGGGGTCACAGATACGCAGTATTTT
.	TRBV9	TRBJ2-3	TRBD2	CASSVGVGSGRGTDTQYF	TGTGCCAGCAGCGTAGGAGTGGGGAGCGGGAGAGGCACAGATACGCAGTATTTT
.	TRBV7-2	TRBJ2-1	.	CASSLAGVTYNEQFF	TGTGCCAGCAGCTTAGCAGGGGTGACCTACAATGAGCAGTTCTTC
.	TRBV7-3	TRBJ2-1	TRBD2	CASGKGGNEQFF	TGTGCCAGCGGGAAGGGAGGGAATGAGCAGTTCTTC
.	TRBV6-4	TRBJ2-7	TRBD2	CASSPTSAGSYEQYF	TGTGCCAGCAGTCCGACTAGCGCCGGCTCCTACGAGCAGTACTTC
.	TRBV9	TRBJ2-6	.	CASSVVGSGANVLTF	TGTGCCAGCAGCGTAGTCGGCTCTGGGGCCAACGTCCTGACTTTC
.	TRBV6-1	TRBJ1-3	.	CASSERSGDTIYF	TGTGCCAGCAGTGAAAGAAGCGGTGACACCATATATTTT
.	TRBV12-5	TRBJ1-1	TRBD1	CASGFVGTAKAFF	TGTGCTAGTGGTTTCGTAGGGACAGCTAAAGCTTTCTTT
.	TRBV27	TRBJ2-7	.	CASSLEAGAYEQYF	TGTGCCAGCAGTTTAGAAGCAGGGGCCTACGAGCAGTACTTC
.	TRBV6-1	TRBJ2-7	.	CASSDHFYEQYF	TGTGCCAGCAGTGACCATTTCTACGAGCAGTACTTC
.	TRBV7-2	TRBJ2-5	TRBD2	CASSLGRGETQYF	TGTGCCAGCAGCTTAGGGCGGGGGGAGACCCAGTACTTC
.	TRBV28	TRBJ1-1	TRBD1	CASSPGTGSMNTEAFF	TGTGCCAGCAGTCCCGGGACAGGGTCGATGAACACTGAAGCTTTCTTT
.	TRBV13	TRBJ1-1	.	CASSETRVREDTEAFF	TGTGCCAGCAGCGAAACCAGGGTAAGAGAGGACACTGAAGCTTTCTTT
.	TRBV6-5	TRBJ2-7	.	CASTSTGTNSYEQYF	TGTGCCAGCACATCAACCGGGACAAACTCCTACGAGCAGTACTTC
.	TRBV7-6	TRBJ2-1	TRBD2	CASSSLGTSEGKNEQFF	TGTGCCAGCAGCTCCCTAGGGACTAGCGAAGGTAAAAATGAGCAGTTCTTC